This note documents a single TCR beta chain sequence. What it recognizes is unknown. The junction had 16 bases not matched to a gene; V was cut back by 4 bases and J by 4 bases. Germline CDR1 reads SGHDT; CDR2 reads YYEEEE. The CDR3 spans 18 residues. The method was immunoSEQ multiplex PCR; TCRdb's version includes in-frame clones alone and lacks a portion of them. This table holds 80,000 to 90,000 clones, roughly 89% found once. The sample is drawn from a study of T cell responses to AZD1222 COVID-19 vaccine. Study-wide results and caveats: There were vaccine-associated CD4 TCRs across spike, dominant at 160-218 and 743-854. Clonal diversity was possibly underestimated; the donors were predominantly white British and more often female. Baseline seropositivity occurred in only 5 to 7 AZD1222 recipients. Nearly half of spike-specific TCRs reportedly go after variant regions that carry no mutations.

The receptor's source is an adult who received the AZD1222 COVID-19 vaccine. This material consisted of peripheral blood, taken 28 days after the second AZD1222 dose. This chain joins TRBV5-6 and TRBJ2-2, with 7 bases aligning to TRBD1. CDR3 DNA sequence: TGTGCCAGCAGCCCAGGGGGTAGAACCGGGCGGGCCACCGGGGAGCTGTTTTTT. This translates into CASSPGGRTGRATGELFF.